The sample holds a few counts of the clone carrying this TCR beta chain. The record originates from a study of blood T cell repertoires in COVID-19. Study details: Sample material is recorded as cDNA or gDNA derived from T cells, B-cell-depleted T cells, or PBMCs.

V was clipped by 0 bases and J by 2 bases, with 14 bases between them. The CDR3 has 17 amino acids. Germline V CDR1 and CDR2: SGHRS, YFSETQ. Per the authors' pipeline: Amplification of reference gene primers was used by the study to estimate nucleated cell counts. Only in-frame clones appear in the TCRdb table, and some are missing; sequencing was by immunoSEQ multiplex PCR. D and trimming come from the DNA, and the V and J calls and clone size come from that table. The sample includes approximately 250,000 clones, roughly 88% seen only once; the top ten take 0.95% to 1.5%. The clonotype originates from a woman in her 40s with acute COVID-19. J is TRBJ1-4 and V is TRBV5-1, with D perhaps TRBD1 (6 bases). Specimen: PBMCs or T cells enriched from blood (not recorded which). The CDR3 sequence is CASSLAARGSTNEKLFF. CDR3 DNA: TGCGCCAGCAGCTTGGCTGCCAGGGGAAGCACTAATGAAAAACTGTTTTTT.